This entry is about one T cell receptor (beta chain). The data were taken from a study of blood T cell repertoires in COVID-19. Study-wide background: Acute and convalescent COVID-19 specimens originated in the United States, Italy and Spain.

The CDR3 totals 13 residues. V lost 4 bases to trimming and J lost 3 bases; unmatched junction nucleotides: 2. Germline V lookup: CDR1 LNHNV, CDR2 YYDKDF (reference sequence). Some clones are missing from TCRdb's copy, which holds only in-frame ones; the method was immunoSEQ multiplex PCR. The sample contains some 150,000 clones, 84% of which appear only once. Sequenced material: peripheral blood. This chain connects TRBV15 to TRBJ1-1; TRBD1 agrees at 7 bases. The TCR originated in a human donor in a cohort sampled during active COVID-19. This CDR3 reads CATSIDRDTEAFF. CDR3 sequence (DNA): TGTGCCACCAGCATTGACAGGGACACTGAAGCTTTCTTT.